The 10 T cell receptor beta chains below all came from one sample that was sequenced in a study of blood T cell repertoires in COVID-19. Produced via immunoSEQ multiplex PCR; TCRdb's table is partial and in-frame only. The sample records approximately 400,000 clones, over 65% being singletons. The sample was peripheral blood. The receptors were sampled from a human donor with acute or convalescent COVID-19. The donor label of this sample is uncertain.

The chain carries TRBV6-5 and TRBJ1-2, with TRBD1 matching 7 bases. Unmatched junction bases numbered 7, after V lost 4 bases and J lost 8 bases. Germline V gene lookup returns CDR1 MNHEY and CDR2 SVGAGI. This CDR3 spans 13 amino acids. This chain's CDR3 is CASSSRDSQGYTF. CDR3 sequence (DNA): TGTGCCAGCAGTTCTCGGGACAGTCAAGGCTACACCTTC.

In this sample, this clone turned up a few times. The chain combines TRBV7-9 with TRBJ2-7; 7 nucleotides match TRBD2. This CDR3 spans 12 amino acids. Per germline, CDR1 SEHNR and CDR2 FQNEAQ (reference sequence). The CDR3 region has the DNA TGTGCGAGTGGCCGGGACTACAAAGAGCAGTACTTC. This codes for CASGRDYKEQYF.

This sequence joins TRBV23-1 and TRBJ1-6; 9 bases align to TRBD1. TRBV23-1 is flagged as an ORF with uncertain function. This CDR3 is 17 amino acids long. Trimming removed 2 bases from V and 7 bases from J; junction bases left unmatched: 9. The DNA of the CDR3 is TGCGCCAGCAGTCAACGTGGAGGGACAGGGCAAAATTCACCCCTCCACTTT. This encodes CASSQRGGTGQNSPLHF.

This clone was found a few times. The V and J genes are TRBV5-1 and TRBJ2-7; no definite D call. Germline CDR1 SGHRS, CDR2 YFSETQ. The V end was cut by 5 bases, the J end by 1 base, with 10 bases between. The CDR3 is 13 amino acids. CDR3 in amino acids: CASSRPQSYEQYF. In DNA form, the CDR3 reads TGCGCCAGCAGTCGACCACAGTCCTACGAGCAGTACTTC. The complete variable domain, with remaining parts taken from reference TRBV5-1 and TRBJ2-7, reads KAGVTQTPRYLIKTRGQQVTLSCSPISGHRSVSWYQQTPGQGLQFLFEYFSETQRNKGNFPGRFSGRQFSNSRSEMNVSTLELGDSALYLCASSRPQSYEQYFGPGTRLTVT.

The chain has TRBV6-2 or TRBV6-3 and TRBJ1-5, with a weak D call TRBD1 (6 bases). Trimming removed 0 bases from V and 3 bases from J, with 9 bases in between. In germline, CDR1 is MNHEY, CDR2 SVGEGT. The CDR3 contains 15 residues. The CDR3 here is CASSYSDSLNQPQHF. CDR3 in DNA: TGTGCCAGCAGTTACTCGGACAGTCTCAATCAGCCCCAGCATTTT.

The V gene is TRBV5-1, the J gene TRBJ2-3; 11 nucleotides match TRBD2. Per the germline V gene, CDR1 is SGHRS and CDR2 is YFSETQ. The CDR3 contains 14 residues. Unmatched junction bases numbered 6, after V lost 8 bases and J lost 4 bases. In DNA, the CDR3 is TGCGCCAGTCAGACTAGCGGGAATGCAGATACGCAGTATTTT. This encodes CASQTSGNADTQYF.

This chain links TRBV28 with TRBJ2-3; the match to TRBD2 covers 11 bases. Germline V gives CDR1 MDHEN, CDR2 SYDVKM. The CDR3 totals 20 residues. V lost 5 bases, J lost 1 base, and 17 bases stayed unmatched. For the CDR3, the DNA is TGTGCCAGCAGTCTTCTAGCGGGAGGTCGGATGAAGGGTGGCACAGATACGCAGTATTTT. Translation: CASSLLAGGRMKGGTDTQYF.

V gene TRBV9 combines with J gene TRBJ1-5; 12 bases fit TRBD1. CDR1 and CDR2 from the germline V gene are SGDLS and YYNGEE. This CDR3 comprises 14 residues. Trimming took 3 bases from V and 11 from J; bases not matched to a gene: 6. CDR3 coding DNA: TGTGCCAGCAGCGAGGGGACAGGGGGCAGGGCCCAGCATTTT. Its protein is CASSEGTGGRAQHF.

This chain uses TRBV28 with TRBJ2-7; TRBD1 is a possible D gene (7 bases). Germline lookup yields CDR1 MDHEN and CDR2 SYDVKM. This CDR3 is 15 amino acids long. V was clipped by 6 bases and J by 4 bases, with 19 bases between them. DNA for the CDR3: TGTGCCAGCAGGGGGGCGGGACAGCGCAAATACGAGCAGTACTTC. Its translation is CASRGAGQRKYEQYF.

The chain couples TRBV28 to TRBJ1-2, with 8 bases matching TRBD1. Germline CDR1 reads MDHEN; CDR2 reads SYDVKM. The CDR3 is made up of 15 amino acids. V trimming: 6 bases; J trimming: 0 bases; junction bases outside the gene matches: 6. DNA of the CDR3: TGTGCCAGCAGCGGGACAGGAGGGGCTAACTATGGCTACACCTTC. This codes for CASSGTGGANYGYTF.